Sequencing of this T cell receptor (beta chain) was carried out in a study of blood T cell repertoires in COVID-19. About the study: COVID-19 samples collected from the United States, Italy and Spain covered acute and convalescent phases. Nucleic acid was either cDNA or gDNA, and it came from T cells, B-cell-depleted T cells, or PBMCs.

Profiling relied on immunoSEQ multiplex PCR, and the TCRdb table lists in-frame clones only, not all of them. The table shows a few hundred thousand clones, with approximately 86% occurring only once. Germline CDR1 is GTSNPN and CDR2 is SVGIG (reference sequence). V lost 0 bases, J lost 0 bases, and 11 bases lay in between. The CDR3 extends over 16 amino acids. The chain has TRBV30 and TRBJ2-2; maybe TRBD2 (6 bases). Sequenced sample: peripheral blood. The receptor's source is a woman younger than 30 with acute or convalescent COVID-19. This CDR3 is CAWSVWEATNTGELFF. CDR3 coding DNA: TGTGCCTGGAGTGTTTGGGAGGCGACGAACACCGGGGAGCTGTTTTTT.